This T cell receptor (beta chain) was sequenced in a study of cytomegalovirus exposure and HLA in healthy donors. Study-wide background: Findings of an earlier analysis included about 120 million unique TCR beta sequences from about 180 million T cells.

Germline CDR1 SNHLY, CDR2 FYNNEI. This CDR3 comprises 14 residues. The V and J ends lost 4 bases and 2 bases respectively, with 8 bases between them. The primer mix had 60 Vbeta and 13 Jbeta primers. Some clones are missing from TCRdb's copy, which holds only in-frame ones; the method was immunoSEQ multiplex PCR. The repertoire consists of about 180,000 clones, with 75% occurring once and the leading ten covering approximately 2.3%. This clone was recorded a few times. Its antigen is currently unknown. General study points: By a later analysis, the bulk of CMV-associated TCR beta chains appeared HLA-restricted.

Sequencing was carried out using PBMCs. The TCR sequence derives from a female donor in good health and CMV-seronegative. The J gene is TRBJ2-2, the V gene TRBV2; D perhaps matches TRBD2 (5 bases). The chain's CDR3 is CASSVRTNTGELFF. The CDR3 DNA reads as TGTGCCAGCAGTGTACGGACTAACACCGGGGAGCTGTTTTTT.